This T cell receptor (beta chain) appears in the sequencing data of a study of Tregs in tolerant kidney transplant recipients. Study overall: Mixed chimerism was transient after nonmyeloablative marrow transplants from related graft donors.

Overall study findings and caveats: No direct test of biological reproducibility was done here. Changing PCR primers prevented nucleotide comparison between some patients' samples.

The assay was immunoSEQ multiplex PCR, and TCRdb's table has in-frame clones only and misses some. The sample carries about 61,000 clones, 75% to 90% recorded once. Points on this clone: Its cognate antigen is unknown.

Thawed PBMCs were FACS-sorted into unstimulated CD4+CD25+CD127- regulatory T cells, CD4+CD25- non-regulatory cells, CD4 and CD8 cells. The TCR comes from a human donor who received a combined kidney and bone marrow transplant. The specimen comprised Tregs from blood, sampled before the transplant.

DNA of the CDR3: TGTGCCAGCAGCCCAGGGACTAGCGATCACGATACGCAGTATTTT. Protein product: CASSPGTSDHDTQYF. The genes are TRBV7-6 and TRBJ2-3; 10 positions match TRBD2. The CDR3 is 15 amino acids. CDR1 is SGHVS and CDR2 is FNYEAQ in the germline V gene. V lost 5 bases, J lost 6 bases, and 8 bases stayed unmatched.